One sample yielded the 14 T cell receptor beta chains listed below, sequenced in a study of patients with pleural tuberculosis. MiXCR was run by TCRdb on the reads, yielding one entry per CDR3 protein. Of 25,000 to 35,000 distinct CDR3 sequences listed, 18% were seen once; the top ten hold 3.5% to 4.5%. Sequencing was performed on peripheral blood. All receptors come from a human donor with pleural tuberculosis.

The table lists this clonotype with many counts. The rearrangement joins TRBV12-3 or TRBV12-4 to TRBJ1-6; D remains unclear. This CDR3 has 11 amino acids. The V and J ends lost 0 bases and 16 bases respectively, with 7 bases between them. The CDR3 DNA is TGTGCCAGCAGTTTAGCTGGACTTCTCCACTTT. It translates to CASSLAGLLHF.

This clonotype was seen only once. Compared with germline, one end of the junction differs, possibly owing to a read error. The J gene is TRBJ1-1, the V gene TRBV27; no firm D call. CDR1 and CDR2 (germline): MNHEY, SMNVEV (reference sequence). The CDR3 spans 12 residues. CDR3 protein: CASSRLNTEDFF. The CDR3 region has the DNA TGCGCCAGCAGTCGGCTTAATACTGAAGATTTCTTT.

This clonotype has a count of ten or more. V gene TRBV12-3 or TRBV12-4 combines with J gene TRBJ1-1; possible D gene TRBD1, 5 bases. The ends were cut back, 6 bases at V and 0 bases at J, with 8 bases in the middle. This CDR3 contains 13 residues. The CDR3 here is CASRLQVNTEAFF. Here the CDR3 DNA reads TGTGCCAGCAGACTACAGGTGAACACTGAAGCTTTCTTT.

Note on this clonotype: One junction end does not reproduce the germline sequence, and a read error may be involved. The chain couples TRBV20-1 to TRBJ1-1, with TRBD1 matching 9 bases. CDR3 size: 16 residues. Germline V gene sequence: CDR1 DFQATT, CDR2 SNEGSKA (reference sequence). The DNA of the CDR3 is TGCAGTGCTAGTAACAGGGGGCGCGGGGTGAATACTGAAGCTTTCTTT. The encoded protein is CSASNRGRGVNTEAFF.

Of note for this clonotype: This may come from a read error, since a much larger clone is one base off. The chain's CDR3 is CASSRKGGTQYF. The CDR3 region has the DNA TGTGCCAGTAGTCGAAAAGGGGGGACCCAGTACTTC. The chain couples TRBV19 to TRBJ2-5; a weak D match, TRBD1 (6 bases). The CDR3 sequence is 12 residues long. Germline V gives CDR1 LNHDA, CDR2 SQIVND (reference sequence). Between the trimmed V and J ends, which lost 5 bases and 7 bases, there was a span of 11 bases.

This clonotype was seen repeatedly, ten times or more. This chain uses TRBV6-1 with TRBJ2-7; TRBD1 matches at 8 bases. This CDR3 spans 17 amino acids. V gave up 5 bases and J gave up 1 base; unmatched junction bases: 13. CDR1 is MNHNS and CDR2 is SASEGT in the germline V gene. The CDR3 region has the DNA TGTGCCAGCAGTTCCCTTTCCGGGACAGGCCTTTCCTACGAGCAGTACTTC. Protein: CASSSLSGTGLSYEQYF.

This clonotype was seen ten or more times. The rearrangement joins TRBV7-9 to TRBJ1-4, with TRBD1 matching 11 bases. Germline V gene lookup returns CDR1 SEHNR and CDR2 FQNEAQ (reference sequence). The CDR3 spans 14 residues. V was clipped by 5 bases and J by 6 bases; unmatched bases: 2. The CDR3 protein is CASSKGQGDEKLFF. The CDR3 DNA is TGTGCCAGCAGCAAGGGACAGGGGGATGAAAAACTGTTTTTT.

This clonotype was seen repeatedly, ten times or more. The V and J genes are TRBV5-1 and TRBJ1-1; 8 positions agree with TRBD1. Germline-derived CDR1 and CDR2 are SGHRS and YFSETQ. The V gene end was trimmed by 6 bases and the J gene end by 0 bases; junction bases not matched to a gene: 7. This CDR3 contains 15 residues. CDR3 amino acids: CASNRGGFMNTEAFF. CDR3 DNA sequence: TGCGCCAGCAACAGGGGGGGGTTCATGAACACTGAAGCTTTCTTT.

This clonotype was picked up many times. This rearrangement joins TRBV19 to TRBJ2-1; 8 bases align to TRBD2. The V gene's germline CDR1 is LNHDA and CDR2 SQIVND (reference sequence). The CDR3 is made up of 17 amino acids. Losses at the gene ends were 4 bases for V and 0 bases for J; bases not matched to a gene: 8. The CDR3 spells CASSTLQLADSYNEQFF. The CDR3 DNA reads TGTGCCAGTAGTACCCTACAACTAGCGGACTCCTACAATGAGCAGTTCTTC.

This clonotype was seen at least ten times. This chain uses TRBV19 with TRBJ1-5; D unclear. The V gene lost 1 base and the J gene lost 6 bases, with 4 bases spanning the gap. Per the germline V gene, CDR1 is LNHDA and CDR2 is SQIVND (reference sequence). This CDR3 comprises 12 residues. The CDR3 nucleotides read TGTGCCAGTAGTATAGTCGGTCAGCCCCAGCATTTT. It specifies CASSIVGQPQHF. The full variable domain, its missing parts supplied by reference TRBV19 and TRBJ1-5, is DGGITQSPKYLFRKEGQNVTLSCEQNLNHDAMYWYRQDPGQGLRLIYYSQIVNDFQKGDIAEGYSVSREKKESFPLTVTSAQKNPTAFYLCASSIVGQPQHFGDGTRLSIL.

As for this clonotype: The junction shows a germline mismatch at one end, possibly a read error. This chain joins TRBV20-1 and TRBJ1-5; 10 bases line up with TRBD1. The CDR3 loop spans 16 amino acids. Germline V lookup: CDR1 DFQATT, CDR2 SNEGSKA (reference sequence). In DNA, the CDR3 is TGCAGTGCTGGAAATTCCGGGACAGGGGATAATCGGCCCCAGCATTTT. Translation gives CSAGNSGTGDNRPQHF.

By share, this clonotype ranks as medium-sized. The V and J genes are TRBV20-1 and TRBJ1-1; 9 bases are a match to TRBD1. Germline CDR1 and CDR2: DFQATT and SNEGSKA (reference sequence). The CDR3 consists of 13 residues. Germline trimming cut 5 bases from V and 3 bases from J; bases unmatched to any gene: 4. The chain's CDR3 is CSAPDRGYTEAFF. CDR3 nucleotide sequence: TGCAGTGCTCCCGACAGGGGGTACACTGAAGCTTTCTTT.

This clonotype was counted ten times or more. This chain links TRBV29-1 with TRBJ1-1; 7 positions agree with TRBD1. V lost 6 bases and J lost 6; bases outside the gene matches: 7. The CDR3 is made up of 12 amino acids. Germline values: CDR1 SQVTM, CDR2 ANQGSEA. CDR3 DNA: TGCAGCGTCCGACAGGGAATTCCTGAAGCTTTCTTT. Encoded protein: CSVRQGIPEAFF.

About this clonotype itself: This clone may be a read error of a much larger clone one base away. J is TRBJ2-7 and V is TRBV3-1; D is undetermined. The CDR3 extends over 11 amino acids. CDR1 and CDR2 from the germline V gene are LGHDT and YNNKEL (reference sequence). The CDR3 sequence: CASSQSLEQCF. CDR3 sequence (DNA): TGTGCCAGCAGCCAGTCCCTCGAGCAGTGCTTC.